This T cell receptor beta chain was obtained from a study of cytomegalovirus exposure and HLA in healthy donors (dated by TCRdb to between 2016 and 2019). The study in broad terms: The 670 or so repertoires of the first cohort and the roughly 120 validation repertoires were produced on the same platform, according to a later analysis. The study combined high-throughput TCR immunosequencing, statistical association of individual TCRs with disease status, and machine learning to predict cytomegalovirus infection status. Besides the first cohort of more than 650 subjects, a separate validation cohort made up of 120 different subjects was used. The study aimed to test whether cataloging public T cell receptors could reveal signatures of past pathogen exposure.

Note on this clone: It has no known antigen specificity. Per-base qualities were not stored, and no clone one base away is much larger.

Points the paper makes about the study in general: In the study, 150 to 200 TCR beta chains were listed as associated with cytomegalovirus. According to the authors, the approach could potentially be generalized to other disease states and immunological phenotypes. In a later analysis, TCRs clustered in the first cohort were found to also tend to co-occur in the 120 or so validation repertoires, with about 93% of cluster scores above 0. A later analysis had no HLA typing for the validation cohort, so co-occurrence there was scored across all 130 or so repertoires. The classifier was reported to diagnose cytomegalovirus status with high specificity and sensitivity in both the original and validation cohorts. A few of the identified cytomegalovirus-associated TCR beta chains were confirmed in vitro to be specific for cytomegalovirus antigens. Most TCR sequences were seen in very few donors, while some public TCRs were found in many individuals.

Preparation of the library involved the immunoSEQ multiplex PCR assay. Processing in the source paper ran as follows. A statistical classification framework was developed to diagnose cytomegalovirus status using the catalog of TCR beta chain sequences. This is the immuneACCESS table as TCRdb keeps it, with only in-frame sequences that have V and J called. A part of the clones is gone; compared with another copy, unresolved V genes explain less than half, and the rest is unexplained. V and J calls and clone size follow that table, whereas D and trimming were derived from the DNA. The sample records approximately 70,000 clones, over 90% of which are singletons. The ten largest clones add up to more than 0.9% of the sample. The donors were included in the validation cohort of 100 to 150 subjects, a group kept apart from the approximately 700-subject first cohort. Measured from the cysteine to the phenylalanine, the CDR3 is 15 residues long. Just CDR3 DNA is preserved here, 45 bases in frame from base 1. Unmatched junction bases come to 11, with V trimmed by 11 bases and J by 5 bases. The germline V gene encodes CDR1 SNHLY and CDR2 FYNNEI.

The sequencing input was PBMCs. The rearranged chain carries TRBV2 and TRBJ2-1, with 11 junctional bases fitting TRBD2. The clonotype was recovered from a young woman in good health and CMV-seronegative. The DNA sequence follows: TGTGCCGGATCCCCATCTAGCGGGGGGAACAATGAGCAGTTCTTC. Its coded protein is CAGSPSSGGNNEQFF. Reference TRBV2 and TRBJ2-1 genes cover what lies past the CDR3, so the full variable domain is EPEVTQTPSHQVTQMGQEVILRCVPISNHLYFYWYRQILGQKVEFLVSFYNNEISEKSEIFDDQFSVERPDGSNFTLKIRSTKLEDSAMYFCAGSPSSGGNNEQFFGPGTRLTVL.